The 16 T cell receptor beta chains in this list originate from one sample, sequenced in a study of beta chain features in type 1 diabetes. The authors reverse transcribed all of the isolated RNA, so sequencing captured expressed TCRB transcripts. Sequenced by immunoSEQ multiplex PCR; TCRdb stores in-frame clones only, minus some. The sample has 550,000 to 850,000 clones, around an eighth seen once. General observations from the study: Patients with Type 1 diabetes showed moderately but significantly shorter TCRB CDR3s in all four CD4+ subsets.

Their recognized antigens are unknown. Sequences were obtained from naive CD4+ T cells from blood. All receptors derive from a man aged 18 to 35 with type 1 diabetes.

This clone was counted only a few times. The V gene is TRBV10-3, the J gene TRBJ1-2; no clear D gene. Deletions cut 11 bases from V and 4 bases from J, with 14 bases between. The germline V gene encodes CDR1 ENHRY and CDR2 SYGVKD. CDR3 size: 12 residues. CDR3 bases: TGTGCCGTTGGGAGTGGAAGCTATGGCTACACCTTC. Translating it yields CAVGSGSYGYTF.

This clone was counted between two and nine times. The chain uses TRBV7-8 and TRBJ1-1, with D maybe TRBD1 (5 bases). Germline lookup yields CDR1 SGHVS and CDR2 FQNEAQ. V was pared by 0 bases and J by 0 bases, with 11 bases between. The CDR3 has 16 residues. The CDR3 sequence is CASSLATRAVNTEAFF. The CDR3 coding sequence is TGTGCCAGCAGCTTAGCGACCAGGGCAGTGAACACTGAAGCTTTCTTT.

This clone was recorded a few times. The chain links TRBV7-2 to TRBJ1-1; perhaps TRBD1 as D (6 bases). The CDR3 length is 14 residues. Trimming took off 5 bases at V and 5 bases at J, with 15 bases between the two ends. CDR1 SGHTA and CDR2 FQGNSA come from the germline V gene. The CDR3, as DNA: TGTGCCAGCAGCCTAACCCCAGGGGAAACTGAAGCTTTCTTT. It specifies CASSLTPGETEAFF.

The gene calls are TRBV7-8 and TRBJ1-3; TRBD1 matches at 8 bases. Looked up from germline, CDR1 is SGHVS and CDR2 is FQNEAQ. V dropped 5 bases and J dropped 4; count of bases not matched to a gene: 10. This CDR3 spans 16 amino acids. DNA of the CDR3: TGTGCCAGCAGCAAAATGGGACAGGCAGCAGGAAACACCATATATTTT. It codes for CASSKMGQAAGNTIYF.

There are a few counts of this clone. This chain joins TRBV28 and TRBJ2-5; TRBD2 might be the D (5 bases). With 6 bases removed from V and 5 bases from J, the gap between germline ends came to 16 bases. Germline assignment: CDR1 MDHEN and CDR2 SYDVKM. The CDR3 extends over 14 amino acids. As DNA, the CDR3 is TGTGCCAGCAGCCCTGGACTCCTCAGGGAGACCCAGTACTTC. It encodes CASSPGLLRETQYF.

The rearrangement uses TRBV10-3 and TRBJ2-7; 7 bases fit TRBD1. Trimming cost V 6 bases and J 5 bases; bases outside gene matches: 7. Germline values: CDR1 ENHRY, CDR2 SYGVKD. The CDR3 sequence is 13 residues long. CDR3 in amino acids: CAISRDSSDEQYF. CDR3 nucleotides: TGTGCCATCAGCAGGGACAGTAGCGACGAGCAGTACTTC.

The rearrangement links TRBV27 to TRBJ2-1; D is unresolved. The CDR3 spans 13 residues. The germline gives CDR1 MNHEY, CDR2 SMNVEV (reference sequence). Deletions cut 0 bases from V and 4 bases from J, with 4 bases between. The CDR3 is CASSLSRYNEQFF. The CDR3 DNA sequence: TGTGCCAGCAGTTTATCGAGATACAATGAGCAGTTCTTC.

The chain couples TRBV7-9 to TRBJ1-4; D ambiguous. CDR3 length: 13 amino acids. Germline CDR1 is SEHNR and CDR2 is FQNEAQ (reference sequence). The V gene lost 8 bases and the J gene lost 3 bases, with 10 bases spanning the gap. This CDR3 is CASATRSNEKLFF. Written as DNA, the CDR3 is TGTGCCAGCGCCACCAGGTCTAATGAAAAACTGTTTTTT.

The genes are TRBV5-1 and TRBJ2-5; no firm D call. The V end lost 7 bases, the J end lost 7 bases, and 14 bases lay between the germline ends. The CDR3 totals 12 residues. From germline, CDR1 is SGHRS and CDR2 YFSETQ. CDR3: CASPGPFGTQYF. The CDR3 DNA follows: TGCGCCAGCCCCGGACCTTTCGGGACCCAGTACTTC.

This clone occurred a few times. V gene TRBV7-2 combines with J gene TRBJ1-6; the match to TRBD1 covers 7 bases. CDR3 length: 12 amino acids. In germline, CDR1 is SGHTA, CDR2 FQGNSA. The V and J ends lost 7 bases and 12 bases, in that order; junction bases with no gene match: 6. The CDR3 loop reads CASTRQGLPLHF. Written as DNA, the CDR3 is TGTGCCAGCACCCGACAGGGCTTACCCCTCCACTTT.

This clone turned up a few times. The CDR3 protein is CAWSGVAKNIQYF. The CDR3 DNA reads TGTGCCTGGAGTGGCGTAGCCAAAAACATTCAGTACTTC. The chain couples TRBV30 to TRBJ2-4; D is ambiguous. The CDR3 spans 13 residues. Per the germline V gene, CDR1 is GTSNPN and CDR2 is SVGIG (reference sequence). V lost 1 base to trimming and J lost 0 bases, with 4 bases between them.

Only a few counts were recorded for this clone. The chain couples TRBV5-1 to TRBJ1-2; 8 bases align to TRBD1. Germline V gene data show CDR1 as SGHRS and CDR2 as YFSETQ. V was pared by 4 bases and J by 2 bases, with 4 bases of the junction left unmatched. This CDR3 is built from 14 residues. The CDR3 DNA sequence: TGCGCCAGCAGCGCGACAGGGGTAAACTATGGCTACACCTTC. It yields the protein CASSATGVNYGYTF.

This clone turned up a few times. This CDR3 reads CASRDGSQETQYF. As DNA, the CDR3 is TGTGCCAGTAGGGACGGTAGTCAAGAGACCCAGTACTTC. This chain uses TRBV19 with TRBJ2-5; D remains ambiguous. The CDR3 runs 13 residues. Germline V lookup: CDR1 LNHDA, CDR2 SQIVND (reference sequence). Trimming took 6 bases from V and 2 from J, leaving 10 bases between them.

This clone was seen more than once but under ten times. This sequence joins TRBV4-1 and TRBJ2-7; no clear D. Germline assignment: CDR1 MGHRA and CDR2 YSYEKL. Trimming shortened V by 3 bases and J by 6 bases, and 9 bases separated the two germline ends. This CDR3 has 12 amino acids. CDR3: CASSHPRGEQYF. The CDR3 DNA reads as TGCGCCAGCAGCCACCCTAGAGGCGAGCAGTACTTC.

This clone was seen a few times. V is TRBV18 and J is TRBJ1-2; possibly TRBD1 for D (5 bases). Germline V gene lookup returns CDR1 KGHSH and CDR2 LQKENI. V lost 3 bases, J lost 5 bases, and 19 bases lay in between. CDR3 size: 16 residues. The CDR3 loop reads CASSPGAGFAEYGYTF. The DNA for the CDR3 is TGTGCCAGCTCACCTGGCGCAGGGTTCGCCGAGTATGGCTACACCTTC.

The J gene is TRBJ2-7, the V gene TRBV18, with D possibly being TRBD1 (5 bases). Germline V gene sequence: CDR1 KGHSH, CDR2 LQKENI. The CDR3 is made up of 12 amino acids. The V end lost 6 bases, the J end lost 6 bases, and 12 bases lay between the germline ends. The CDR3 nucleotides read TGTGCCAGCTCTCCCAGGGTTCGCGAGCAGTACTTC. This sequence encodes CASSPRVREQYF.